This TCR beta chain appears in the sequencing data of a study of beta chain features in type 1 diabetes. Study-level points and caveats: TCRB CDR3 length was moderately but significantly reduced in all four CD4+ subsets of Type 1 diabetes patients.

Concerning this clone itself: Its antigen is unknown.

Looked up from germline, CDR1 is SGHTA and CDR2 is FQGNSA. The CDR3 spans 12 residues. Trimming removed 5 bases from V and 4 bases from J, with 9 bases in between. cDNA synthesis used the whole RNA isolate, giving expressed TCRB sequences. Using immunoSEQ multiplex PCR, the repertoire was profiled, and TCRdb retains in-frame clones only, with some absent. This sample has 400,000 to 600,000 clones, with around 28% found just once. The TCR comes from a man younger than 30 in good health. Material: naive CD4+ T cells from blood. This rearrangement joins TRBV7-2 to TRBJ2-7; tentative D call: TRBD1 (5 bases). The CDR3 loop reads CASSPGAYEQYF. In DNA, the CDR3 is TGTGCCAGCAGCCCTGGGGCTTACGAGCAGTACTTC.